Shown below are 23 T cell receptor beta chains from a single sample sequenced in a study of cytomegalovirus exposure and HLA in healthy donors. The primer mix had 60 Vbeta and 13 Jbeta primers. Assay used: immunoSEQ multiplex PCR; TCRdb lists only in-frame clones, some missing. Seen here are fewer than 200,000 clones, around 80% observed once, and the top ten hold around 4.4%. Sequenced input: PBMCs. The receptors originated from a woman aged 45-59 years in good health and CMV-seropositive.

The chain has TRBV15 and TRBJ2-1; 7 bases are a match to TRBD1. CDR3 length equals 16 residues. Germline V gene sequence: CDR1 LNHNV, CDR2 YYDKDF (reference sequence). The trim removed 5 bases at V and 0 bases at J, leaving 7 bases unmatched. DNA for the CDR3: TGTGCCACCAGCCCCTGGGGACAGAGCTCCTACAATGAGCAGTTCTTC. It is translated as CATSPWGQSSYNEQFF.

The V call is TRBV6-7, the J call TRBJ2-5, with a possible D match to TRBD2 (7 bases). TRBV6-7 has ORF status, its function being uncertain. V shed 0 bases and J shed 5 bases, with 19 bases lying between them. The CDR3 contains 17 residues. CDR3 protein: CASSYSNFGGALETQYF. The DNA of the CDR3 is TGTGCCAGCAGTTACTCGAATTTTGGGGGGGCGTTGGAGACCCAGTACTTC.

The V and J genes are TRBV30 and TRBJ1-2; D gene ambiguous. This CDR3 is built from 12 residues. V gave up 4 bases and J gave up 0 bases, with 6 bases separating them. Germline V gene lookup returns CDR1 GTSNPN and CDR2 SVGIG (reference sequence). The CDR3 region is CAWTTANYGYTF. CDR3 in DNA: TGTGCCTGGACAACGGCTAACTATGGCTACACCTTC.

This clone was recorded a few times. This rearrangement joins TRBV30 to TRBJ2-3, with 7 bases lining up with TRBD2. V was pared by 3 bases and J by 3 bases, with 9 bases of the junction left unmatched. CDR1 and CDR2 from the germline V gene are GTSNPN and SVGIG (reference sequence). This CDR3 is built from 15 residues. The CDR3 loop is CAWSPGAGETDTQYF. CDR3 DNA: TGTGCCTGGAGCCCTGGGGCGGGGGAGACAGATACGCAGTATTTT.

This clone appeared a few times. The chain couples TRBV19 to TRBJ1-1, with D perhaps matching TRBD1 (5 bases). CDR1 and CDR2 (germline): LNHDA, SQIVND (reference sequence). The CDR3 length is 15 residues. V was clipped by 4 bases and J by 4 bases, with 16 bases between them. The CDR3 bases are TGTGCCAGTAGTAGGAGGGACCGCCAATTCACTGAAGCTTTCTTT. It encodes CASSRRDRQFTEAFF.

The chain employs TRBV11-2 and TRBJ2-7; 8 nucleotides match TRBD2. This CDR3 has 13 residues. The ends lost 5 bases at V and 2 bases at J; junction bases unmatched: 2. Germline V gene data show CDR1 as SGHAT and CDR2 as FQNNGV. The CDR3 is CASSPGLAYEQYF. The CDR3 DNA follows: TGTGCCAGCAGCCCGGGACTAGCCTACGAGCAGTACTTC.

CDR3 DNA sequence: TGTGCCAGCAGCCGAGGCATGGGTGATACTGGCTACACCTTC. Its translation is CASSRGMGDTGYTF. The chain carries TRBV13 and TRBJ1-2, with D uncertain. The germline CDR1 and CDR2 sequences are PRHDT and FYEKMQ (reference sequence). V dropped 5 bases and J dropped 7 bases, with 17 bases sitting between them. The length of the CDR3 is 14 residues.

The gene calls are TRBV6-5 and TRBJ1-1; possible D gene TRBD1, 6 bases. CDR3 length: 12 residues. CDR1 and CDR2 from the germline V gene are MNHEY and SVGAGI. The V gene lost 2 bases and the J gene lost 10 bases, with 11 bases spanning the gap. CDR3 amino acids: CASSYEGGRAFF. CDR3 nucleotides: TGTGCCAGCAGTTACGAAGGGGGAAGAGCTTTCTTT.

This rearrangement joins TRBV6-1 to TRBJ1-2; D may be TRBD1 (5 bases). The CDR3 is 14 amino acids. CDR1 is MNHNS, CDR2 SASEGT, per germline. Trimming shortened V by 3 bases and J by 4 bases, and 12 bases separated the two germline ends. The CDR3 nucleotides are TGTGCCAGCAGTGATCGGGGGGGAGGCTATGGCTACACCTTC. Its translation is CASSDRGGGYGYTF.

Only a few counts were recorded for this clone. This chain links TRBV5-1 with TRBJ1-1, with TRBD1 as a possible D gene (5 bases). V was trimmed by 4 bases and J by 5 bases, leaving 18 bases between them. This CDR3 contains 15 residues. Germline V lookup: CDR1 SGHRS, CDR2 YFSETQ. CDR3 sequence: CASSHSGGARTEAFF. The CDR3 DNA is TGCGCCAGCAGCCACTCTGGAGGGGCAAGGACTGAAGCTTTCTTT.

V is TRBV7-2 and J is TRBJ2-1, with 10 bases lining up with TRBD2. This CDR3 region has 16 residues. Trimming at V came to 5 bases and at J to 8 bases, leaving 12 bases not matched to a gene. Per germline, CDR1 SGHTA and CDR2 FQGNSA. This CDR3 is CASSPRGTSVDHEQFF. The CDR3 bases are TGTGCCAGCAGCCCCCGGGGGACTAGCGTTGACCATGAGCAGTTCTTC. The whole variable domain, remainder taken from reference TRBV7-2 and TRBJ2-1, is GAGVSQSPSNKVTEKGKDVELRCDPISGHTALYWYRQSLGQGLEFLIYFQGNSAPDKSGLPSDRFSAERTGGSVSTLTIQRTQQEDSAVYLCASSPRGTSVDHEQFFGPGTRLTVL.

The V call is TRBV4-3, the J call TRBJ2-1, with D maybe TRBD2 (5 bases). V shed 2 bases and J shed 10 bases, with 18 bases lying between them. The CDR3 covers 15 residues. Looked up from germline, CDR1 is LGHNA and CDR2 is YSLEER. CDR3 DNA sequence: TGCGCCAGCAGCCAAAACCTCGGGCTTACGGGGGAGCAGTTCTTC. Protein: CASSQNLGLTGEQFF.

The rearrangement uses TRBV6-5 and TRBJ1-1, with no clear D. Per germline, CDR1 MNHEY and CDR2 SVGAGI. Trimming stripped 6 bases from V and 7 bases from J, with 9 bases between. This CDR3 region has 11 residues. CDR3 DNA sequence: TGTGCCAGCAGCCGAGGCCTTGAAGCTTTCTTT. This gives the protein CASSRGLEAFF.

CDR3 bases: TGTGCCAGCAGCATATCCCGAGACTCACAGGGGTTAAAGTACAATGAGCAGTTCTTC. Translation: CASSISRDSQGLKYNEQFF. The chain has TRBV11-2 and TRBJ2-1; 7 nucleotides line up with TRBD1. Germline V gene sequence: CDR1 SGHAT, CDR2 FQNNGV. Trimming at V came to 5 bases and at J to 4 bases, leaving 20 bases not matched to a gene. The CDR3 is made up of 19 amino acids.

The CDR3 sequence is CASSLGPSPPDTQYF. The CDR3 nucleotides read TGTGCCAGCAGCTTAGGTCCGAGCCCCCCAGATACGCAGTATTTT. The gene calls are TRBV7-2 and TRBJ2-3; D not certain. Trimming stripped 1 base from V and 4 bases from J, with 12 bases between. CDR1 and CDR2 from the germline V gene are SGHTA and FQGNSA. CDR3 length: 15 amino acids.

Notes on this clone: This sample includes further DNA sequences coding for the same CDR3. CDR3: CAWRGQGGANYGYTF. CDR3 coding DNA: TGTGCCTGGAGGGGACAGGGGGGAGCTAACTATGGCTACACCTTC. The chain recombines TRBV30 with TRBJ1-2; 11 positions match TRBD1. This CDR3 comprises 15 residues. The germline V gene encodes CDR1 GTSNPN and CDR2 SVGIG (reference sequence). Trimming removed 3 bases from V and 0 bases from J; junction bases left unmatched: 3.

The genes are TRBV5-1 and TRBJ2-7; D gene unclear. The CDR3 spans 13 residues. Per the germline V gene, CDR1 is SGHRS and CDR2 is YFSETQ. Trimming left V 4 bases short and J 3 bases short, with 11 bases between. The CDR3 DNA sequence: TGCGCCAGCAGCCCAAGAGAGCGCTACGAGCAGTACTTC. Its translation is CASSPRERYEQYF.

The J gene is TRBJ1-2, the V gene TRBV19, with a possible D match to TRBD1 (6 bases). The V end was cut by 3 bases, the J end by 2 bases, with 7 bases between. CDR3 length: 13 amino acids. Germline-derived CDR1 and CDR2 are LNHDA and SQIVND (reference sequence). CDR3 region: CASSIQGNYGYTF. In DNA form, the CDR3 reads TGTGCCAGTAGTATTCAGGGGAACTATGGCTACACCTTC.

The chain carries TRBV6-5 and TRBJ2-1; 11 bases are a match to TRBD2. Losses at the gene ends were 6 bases for V and 4 bases for J; bases not matched to a gene: 5. Germline V gives CDR1 MNHEY, CDR2 SVGAGI. CDR3 length: 15 amino acids. CDR3 sequence reads: CASSPLAGEYNEQFF. Written as DNA, the CDR3 is TGTGCCAGCAGCCCACTAGCGGGGGAATACAATGAGCAGTTCTTC.

This clone occurred once. The V and J genes are TRBV6-6 and TRBJ2-1; 11 bases agree with TRBD1. CDR1 is MNHNY, CDR2 SVGAGI, per germline (reference sequence). This CDR3 spans 14 amino acids. Unmatched junction bases numbered 5, after V lost 6 bases and J lost 7 bases. CDR3 residues: CASRPGTGGNEQFF. For the CDR3, the DNA is TGTGCCAGCAGGCCCGGGACAGGGGGTAATGAGCAGTTCTTC.

J is TRBJ2-1 and V is TRBV7-3, with TRBD1 matching over 10 bases. The CDR3 length is 15 residues. Germline lookup yields CDR1 SGHTA and CDR2 FQGTGA. V was pared by 5 bases and J by 9 bases, with 10 bases of the junction left unmatched. The CDR3 loop is CASSQTGGWVSEQFF. In DNA, the CDR3 is TGTGCCAGCAGCCAGACAGGGGGCTGGGTGAGTGAGCAGTTCTTC.

The CDR3 sequence is CASSANRGNSPLHF. DNA for the CDR3: TGTGCCAGCAGTGCAAACAGGGGGAATTCACCCCTCCACTTT. V and J are TRBV2 and TRBJ1-6; TRBD1 aligns across 8 bases. Germline CDR1 is SNHLY and CDR2 is FYNNEI. The CDR3 runs 14 residues. J was trimmed by 7 bases and V by 4 bases; bases with no gene match: 3.

The rearrangement uses TRBV6-6 and TRBJ1-2; D is uncertain. CDR3 size: 13 residues. Germline CDR1 reads MNHNY; CDR2 reads SVGAGI (reference sequence). The V end lost 0 bases, the J end lost 6 bases, and 8 bases lay between the germline ends. The CDR3 nucleotides read TGTGCCAGCAGTTACTCGAACGGGGATGGCTACACCTTC. This codes for CASSYSNGDGYTF.